This T cell receptor (beta chain) derives from a study of cytomegalovirus exposure and HLA in healthy donors. Study as a whole: Among about 179 million T cells, an earlier analysis found roughly 110 million unique TCR beta sequences.

Primers: 60 Vbeta forward and 13 Jbeta reverse. TCRdb's copy holds only in-frame clones and misses some; the assay was immunoSEQ multiplex PCR. This sample carries fewer than 180,000 clones, under 75% of them seen once, and the ten largest clones take about 7.1%. To note about this clone: Its antigen is not identified.

Study findings and constraints: After further analysis at a later stage, around 17,000 TCR beta sequences were associated with HLA alleles at 0.05 false discovery rate. Many donors shared some public TCRs, even though most TCR sequences were rare.

The sequencing input was PBMCs. This TCR came from an older woman in good health and CMV-seropositive.

CDR3 amino acids: CATSRDPGLAMYEQFF. As DNA, the CDR3 is TGTGCCACCAGCAGAGATCCAGGACTAGCTATGTATGAGCAGTTCTTC. The rearrangement links TRBV15 to TRBJ2-1; 8 nucleotides line up with TRBD2. Germline CDR1 and CDR2: LNHNV and YYDKDF (reference sequence). CDR3 length equals 16 residues. The junction had 9 bases not matched to a gene; V was cut back by 0 bases and J by 8 bases. The variable domain in full, with the rest retrieved from reference TRBV15 and TRBJ2-1, is DAMVIQNPRYQVTQFGKPVTLSCSQTLNHNVMYWYQQKSSQAPKLLFHYYDKDFNNEADTPDNFQSRRPNTSFCFLDIRSPGLGDTAMYLCATSRDPGLAMYEQFFGPGTRLTVL.